Sequencing of this T cell receptor (beta chain) was carried out in a study of CD8+ T cells in alopecia areata. Regarding treatment: oral pan-JAK inhibitor, 5-10 mg twice daily. Sequencing templates came from extracted RNA that was reverse transcribed into cDNA. The data were produced by immunoSEQ multiplex PCR, yet TCRdb's version contains in-frame clones alone and is incomplete. The table has some 210,000 clones, 66% seen once; the top ten hold more than 0.95%. Study observations and caveats: When scalp samples are sequenced, resident alphabeta T cells of normal skin are also captured. The study found higher clonality in lesional than normal scalp, especially in alopecia totalis/universalis.

This clone occurred a few times. The antigen is not known. V was shortened by 5 bases and J by 1 base, with 6 bases between the two germline ends. The CDR3 is 12 amino acids. Germline CDR1 GTSNPN, CDR2 SVGIG (reference sequence). Sequencing used CD4+ T cells sorted from blood, obtained between weeks 44 and 45, from a patient treated with tofacitinib. The chain recombines TRBV30 with TRBJ1-5, with no clear D. This clonotype was sampled from a human donor with alopecia areata. CDR3 region: CAWGKSNQPQHF. DNA for the CDR3: TGTGCCTGGGGCAAAAGCAATCAGCCCCAGCATTTT.